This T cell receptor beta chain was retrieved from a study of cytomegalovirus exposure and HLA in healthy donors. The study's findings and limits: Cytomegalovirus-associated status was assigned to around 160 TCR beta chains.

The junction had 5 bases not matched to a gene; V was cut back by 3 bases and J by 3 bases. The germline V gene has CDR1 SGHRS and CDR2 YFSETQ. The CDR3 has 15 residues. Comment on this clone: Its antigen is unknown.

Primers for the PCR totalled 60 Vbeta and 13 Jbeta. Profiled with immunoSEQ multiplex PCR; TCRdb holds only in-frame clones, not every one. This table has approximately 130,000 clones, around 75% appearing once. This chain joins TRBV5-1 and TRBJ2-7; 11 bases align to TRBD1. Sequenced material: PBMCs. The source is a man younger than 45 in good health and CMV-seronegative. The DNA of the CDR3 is TGCGCCAGCAGCTCCGGGACAGGGGGTATCTACGAGCAGTACTTC. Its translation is CASSSGTGGIYEQYF.